Listed below are T cell receptor beta chains from one sample, sequenced in a study of siplizumab effects on memory and regulatory T cells. Only in-frame clones appear in the TCRdb table, and some are missing; sequencing was by immunoSEQ multiplex PCR. The sample shows some 120,000 clones, 93% of them seen only once. Sample: non-Treg CD4+ T cells sorted from blood. These receptors all come from a human donor in good health. Both conserved end residues are part of each CDR3. Each record gives: V gene, clone size, J gene, D gene, CDR3 DNA, CDR3 protein. The D gene is left open where the match is weak. Clone size, where shown, is once, few, many, or a class for clones that have expanded.

v_call: TRBV2
clone_size: NA
j_call: TRBJ2-5
d_call: TRBD2
cdr3_nt: TGTGCCAGCAGTGAGTCGGGGGGATCGTACCAAGAGACCCAGTACTTC
cdr3_aa: CASSESGGSYQETQYF

v_call: TRBV5-4
clone_size: few
j_call: TRBJ2-5
d_call: NA
cdr3_nt: TGTGCCAGCAGTAATTGGAATCAAGAGACCCAGTACTTC
cdr3_aa: CASSNWNQETQYF

v_call: TRBV2
clone_size: NA
j_call: TRBJ1-2
d_call: TRBD1
cdr3_nt: TGTGCCAGCGGCGCGGGGACAGGGGGAACGGGCGACTATGGCTACACCTTC
cdr3_aa: CASGAGTGGTGDYGYTF

v_call: TRBV11-2
clone_size: few
j_call: TRBJ2-7
d_call: NA
cdr3_nt: TGTGCCAGCAGCTCTTCCACAGGAGGGGGGGCAAACGAGCAGTACTTC
cdr3_aa: CASSSSTGGGANEQYF

v_call: TRBV5-1
clone_size: NA
j_call: TRBJ2-7
d_call: NA
cdr3_nt: TGCGCCAGCAGCTTGGACAGGACCTACGAGCAGTACTTC
cdr3_aa: CASSLDRTYEQYF

v_call: TRBV2
clone_size: NA
j_call: TRBJ2-7
d_call: TRBD1
cdr3_nt: TGTGCCAGCACTTGGACAGGGGGAGTTTTCGAGCAGTACTTC
cdr3_aa: CASTWTGGVFEQYF

v_call: TRBV7-3
clone_size: NA
j_call: TRBJ2-3
d_call: NA
cdr3_nt: TGTGCCAGCAGCTTGAGGGAGTTAGATACGCAGTATTTT
cdr3_aa: CASSLRELDTQYF

v_call: TRBV29-1
clone_size: NA
j_call: TRBJ1-1
d_call: NA
cdr3_nt: TGCAGCGTTCCACCTTACGCTTCGAACACTGAAGCTTTCTTT
cdr3_aa: CSVPPYASNTEAFF

v_call: TRBV6-1
clone_size: NA
j_call: TRBJ2-7
d_call: NA
cdr3_nt: TGTGCCAGCGCCGGCGGACGTAAGGAGCAGTACTTC
cdr3_aa: CASAGGRKEQYF

v_call: TRBV27
clone_size: NA
j_call: TRBJ2-2
d_call: TRBD1
cdr3_nt: TGTGCCAGCAGTCCCCACAGGGGCGCCGGGGAGCTGTTTTTT
cdr3_aa: CASSPHRGAGELFF

v_call: TRBV30
clone_size: NA
j_call: TRBJ1-2
d_call: TRBD1
cdr3_nt: TGTGCCTGGAGCCCGACAGGGTTCGGCTATGGCTACACCTTC
cdr3_aa: CAWSPTGFGYGYTF

v_call: TRBV7-8
clone_size: NA
j_call: TRBJ2-5
d_call: NA
cdr3_nt: TGTGCCAGCACCCCACCGGTACCCTTAAAAGAGACCCAGTACTTC
cdr3_aa: CASTPPVPLKETQYF

v_call: TRBV7-2
clone_size: NA
j_call: TRBJ2-1
d_call: TRBD1
cdr3_nt: TGTGCCAGCAGCGTGGGACAGGGAACCTACAATGAGCAGTTCTTC
cdr3_aa: CASSVGQGTYNEQFF

v_call: TRBV19
clone_size: NA
j_call: TRBJ2-1
d_call: NA
cdr3_nt: TGTGCCAGTAGGGGGCAGGGTGCCTACAATGAGCAGTTCTTC
cdr3_aa: CASRGQGAYNEQFF

v_call: TRBV30
clone_size: NA
j_call: TRBJ2-3
d_call: NA
cdr3_nt: TGTGCCTGGAGTGTACAGGGAATAGATACGCAGTATTTT
cdr3_aa: CAWSVQGIDTQYF

v_call: TRBV7-2
clone_size: NA
j_call: TRBJ2-7
d_call: NA
cdr3_nt: TGTGCCAGCAGTCCCGGCTACGAGCAGTACTTC
cdr3_aa: CASSPGYEQYF

v_call: TRBV2
clone_size: NA
j_call: TRBJ2-3
d_call: TRBD1
cdr3_nt: TGTGCCAGCAGTTCGGACAGGGCTAGCACAGATACGCAGTATTTT
cdr3_aa: CASSSDRASTDTQYF

v_call: TRBV5-1
clone_size: NA
j_call: TRBJ2-4
d_call: TRBD1
cdr3_nt: TGCGCCAGCAGCCTGGAAACAGGGGCCAACATTCAGTACTTC
cdr3_aa: CASSLETGANIQYF

v_call: TRBV5-1
clone_size: NA
j_call: TRBJ2-5
d_call: TRBD2
cdr3_nt: TGCGCCAGCAAGTTTCTAGCGGGGGCTCCTAAAGAGACCCAGTACTTC
cdr3_aa: CASKFLAGAPKETQYF

v_call: TRBV5-1
clone_size: NA
j_call: TRBJ2-3
d_call: TRBD2
cdr3_nt: TGCGCCAGCAGCTTGGCCCTAGCGGGGGGGTTCCACGGCCCAGATACGCAGTATTTT
cdr3_aa: CASSLALAGGFHGPDTQYF

v_call: TRBV2
clone_size: NA
j_call: TRBJ2-7
d_call: TRBD1
cdr3_nt: TGTGCCAGCAGTCCCAGGGGACAGCGTGCCTACGAGCAGTACTTC
cdr3_aa: CASSPRGQRAYEQYF

v_call: TRBV11-2
clone_size: NA
j_call: TRBJ2-1
d_call: TRBD1
cdr3_nt: TGTGCCAGCAACCCTTCGGACAGGGGCAATGAGCAGTTCTTC
cdr3_aa: CASNPSDRGNEQFF

v_call: TRBV19
clone_size: NA
j_call: TRBJ1-5
d_call: NA
cdr3_nt: TGTGCCAGTAGGGATAGCAATCAGCCCCAGCATTTT
cdr3_aa: CASRDSNQPQHF

v_call: TRBV5-1
clone_size: once
j_call: TRBJ2-1
d_call: NA
cdr3_nt: TGCGCCAGCAGCTTGGAGGTCAGGGTCAATGAGCAGTTCTTC
cdr3_aa: CASSLEVRVNEQFF

v_call: TRBV4-1
clone_size: NA
j_call: TRBJ1-5
d_call: NA
cdr3_nt: TGCGCCAGCAGCCGAGCCCCGAACTCGGGTCAGCCCCAGCATTTT
cdr3_aa: CASSRAPNSGQPQHF

v_call: TRBV7-3
clone_size: NA
j_call: TRBJ2-1
d_call: TRBD1
cdr3_nt: TGTGCCAGCAGCTCACAGGGGGTGGGCAATGAGCAGTTCTTC
cdr3_aa: CASSSQGVGNEQFF

v_call: TRBV19
clone_size: few
j_call: TRBJ1-1
d_call: NA
cdr3_nt: TGTGCCAGTAGTATCGAGCTTTTCACTGAAGCTTTCTTT
cdr3_aa: CASSIELFTEAFF

v_call: TRBV30
clone_size: NA
j_call: TRBJ1-1
d_call: NA
cdr3_nt: TGTGCCTGGAGTAAGAGGGACGGCACTGAAGCTTTCTTT
cdr3_aa: CAWSKRDGTEAFF

v_call: TRBV9
clone_size: NA
j_call: TRBJ2-1
d_call: TRBD2
cdr3_nt: TGTGCCAGCAGCGACCTGGGACTAGCGGGGGAAGGACAGTTCTTC
cdr3_aa: CASSDLGLAGEGQFF

v_call: TRBV20-1
clone_size: NA
j_call: TRBJ2-7
d_call: NA
cdr3_nt: TGCAGTGCGGGGGACCTCGAGCAGTACTTC
cdr3_aa: CSAGDLEQYF

v_call: TRBV4-1
clone_size: NA
j_call: TRBJ2-7
d_call: TRBD1
cdr3_nt: TGCGCCAGCAGAGCGGGACAGGGAGGAAATTCCTACGAGCAGTACTTC
cdr3_aa: CASRAGQGGNSYEQYF

v_call: TRBV28
clone_size: NA
j_call: TRBJ1-1
d_call: NA
cdr3_nt: TGTGCCAGCAGTAACCGCTTGGGAGCTTTCTTT
cdr3_aa: CASSNRLGAFF

v_call: TRBV5-1
clone_size: NA
j_call: TRBJ2-2
d_call: NA
cdr3_nt: TGCGCCAGCAGCCTTAACCCCGGAGAGGGTACCGGGGAGCTGTTTTTT
cdr3_aa: CASSLNPGEGTGELFF

v_call: TRBV7-3
clone_size: few
j_call: TRBJ1-1
d_call: NA
cdr3_nt: TGTGCCAGCAGGGGGGAAAAGACTGAAGCTTTCTTT
cdr3_aa: CASRGEKTEAFF

v_call: TRBV6-5
clone_size: NA
j_call: TRBJ2-5
d_call: NA
cdr3_nt: TGTGCCAGCAGTTATTCGACAAGCCAAGAGACCCAGTACTTC
cdr3_aa: CASSYSTSQETQYF

v_call: TRBV10-3
clone_size: once
j_call: TRBJ2-7
d_call: TRBD2
cdr3_nt: TGTGCCATCAAAGCGGGGGGGCCAGGCGAGCAGTACTTC
cdr3_aa: CAIKAGGPGEQYF

v_call: TRBV7-8
clone_size: NA
j_call: TRBJ2-1
d_call: TRBD1
cdr3_nt: TGTGCCAGCAGCTTTGGACAGGTCAATGAGCAGTTCTTC
cdr3_aa: CASSFGQVNEQFF

v_call: TRBV6-5
clone_size: NA
j_call: TRBJ1-2
d_call: TRBD1
cdr3_nt: TGTGCCAGCAGGTCAACAGGGGGAAATGGCTACACCTTC
cdr3_aa: CASRSTGGNGYTF